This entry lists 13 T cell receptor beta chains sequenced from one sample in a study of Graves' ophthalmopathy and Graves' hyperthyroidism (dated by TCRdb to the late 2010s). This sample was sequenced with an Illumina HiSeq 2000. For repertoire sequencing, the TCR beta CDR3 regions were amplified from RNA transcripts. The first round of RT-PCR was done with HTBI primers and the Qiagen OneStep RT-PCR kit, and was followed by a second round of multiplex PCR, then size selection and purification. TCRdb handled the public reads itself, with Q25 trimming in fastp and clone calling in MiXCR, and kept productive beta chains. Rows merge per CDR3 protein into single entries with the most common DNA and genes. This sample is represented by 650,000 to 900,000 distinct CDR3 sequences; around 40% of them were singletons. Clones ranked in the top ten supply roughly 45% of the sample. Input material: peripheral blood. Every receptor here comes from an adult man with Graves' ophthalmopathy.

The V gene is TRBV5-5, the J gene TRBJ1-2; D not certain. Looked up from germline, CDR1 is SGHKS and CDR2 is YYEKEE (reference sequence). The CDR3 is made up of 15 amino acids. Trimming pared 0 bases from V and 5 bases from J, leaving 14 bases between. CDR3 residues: CASSLGRTFSYGYTF. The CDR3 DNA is TGTGCCAGCAGCTTGGGTAGGACCTTCAGTTATGGCTACACCTTC.

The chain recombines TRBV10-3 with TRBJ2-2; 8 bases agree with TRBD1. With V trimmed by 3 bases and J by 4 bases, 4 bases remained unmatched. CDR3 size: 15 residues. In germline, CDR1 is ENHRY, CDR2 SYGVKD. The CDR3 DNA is TGTGCCATCAGTGAACTGACAGGGGCCACCGGGGAGCTGTTTTTT. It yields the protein CAISELTGATGELFF.

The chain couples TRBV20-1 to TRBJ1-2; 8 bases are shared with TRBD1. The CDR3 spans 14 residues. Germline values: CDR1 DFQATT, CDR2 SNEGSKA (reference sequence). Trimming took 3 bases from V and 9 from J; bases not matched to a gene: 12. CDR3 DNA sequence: TGCAGTGCTAGGACGGGACAGGAACTAATTAGCTACACCTTC. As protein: CSARTGQELISYTF.

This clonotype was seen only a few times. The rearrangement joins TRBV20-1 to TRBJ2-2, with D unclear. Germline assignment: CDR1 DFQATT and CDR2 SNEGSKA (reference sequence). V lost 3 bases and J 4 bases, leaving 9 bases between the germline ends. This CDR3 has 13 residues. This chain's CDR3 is CSARESGTGELFF. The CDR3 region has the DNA TGCAGTGCTAGGGAATCAGGCACCGGGGAGCTGTTTTTT.

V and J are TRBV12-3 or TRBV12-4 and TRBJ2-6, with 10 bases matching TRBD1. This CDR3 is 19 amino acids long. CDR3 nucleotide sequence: TGTGCTAGTGGATTTAGGTTCCGGGACAGGGGCTCTGGGGCCAACGTCCTGACTTTC. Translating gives CASGFRFRDRGSGANVLTF.

CDR3 nucleotide sequence: TGTGCCAGTAGTCACCCCGATGGGACAGGGTTGTATTTT. Translated: CASSHPDGTGLYF. V is TRBV19 and J is TRBJ2-3, with TRBD1 matching over 9 bases. Germline loops: CDR1 LNHDA, CDR2 SQIVND (reference sequence). CDR3 size: 13 residues. Losses at the gene ends were 5 bases for V and 14 bases for J; bases not matched to a gene: 11.

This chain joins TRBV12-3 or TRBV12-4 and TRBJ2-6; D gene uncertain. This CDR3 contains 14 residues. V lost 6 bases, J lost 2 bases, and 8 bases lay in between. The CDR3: CASSHPPGANVLTF. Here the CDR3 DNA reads TGTGCCAGCAGCCATCCCCCTGGGGCCAACGTCCTGACTTTC.

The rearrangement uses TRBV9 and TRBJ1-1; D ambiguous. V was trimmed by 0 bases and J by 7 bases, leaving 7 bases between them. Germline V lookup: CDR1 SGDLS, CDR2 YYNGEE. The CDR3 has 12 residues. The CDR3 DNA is TGTGCCAGCAGCGTAGAGGGAGGTGAAGCTTTCTTT. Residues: CASSVEGGEAFF.

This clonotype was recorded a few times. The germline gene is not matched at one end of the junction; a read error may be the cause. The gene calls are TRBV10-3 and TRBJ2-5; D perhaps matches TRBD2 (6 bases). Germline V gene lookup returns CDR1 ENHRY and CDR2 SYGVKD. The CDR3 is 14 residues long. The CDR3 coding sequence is TGTGCCAGCAGTGAATTGAGGGGACTAGAGACCCAGTACTTC. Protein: CASSELRGLETQYF.

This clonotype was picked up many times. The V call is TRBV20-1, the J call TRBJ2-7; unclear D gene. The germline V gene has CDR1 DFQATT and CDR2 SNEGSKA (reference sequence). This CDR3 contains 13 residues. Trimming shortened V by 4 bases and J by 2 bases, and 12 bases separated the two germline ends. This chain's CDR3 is CSAIPTGTYEQYF. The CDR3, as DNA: TGCAGTGCTATCCCGACTGGTACCTACGAGCAGTACTTC.

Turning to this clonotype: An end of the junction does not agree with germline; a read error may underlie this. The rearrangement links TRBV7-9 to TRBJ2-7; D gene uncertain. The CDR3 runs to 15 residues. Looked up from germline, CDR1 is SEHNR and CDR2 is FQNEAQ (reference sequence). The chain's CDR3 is CVSSLAAGSSYEQYF. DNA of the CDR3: TGTGTCAGCAGCTTAGCAGCAGGCAGCTCCTACGAGCAGTACTTC.

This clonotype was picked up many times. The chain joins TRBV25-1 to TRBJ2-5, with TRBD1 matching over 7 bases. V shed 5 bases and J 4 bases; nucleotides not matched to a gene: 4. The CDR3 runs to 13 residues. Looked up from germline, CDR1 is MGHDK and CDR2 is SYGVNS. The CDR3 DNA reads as TGTGCCAGCAGTCGACAGGGTCGAGAGACCCAGTACTTC. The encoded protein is CASSRQGRETQYF.

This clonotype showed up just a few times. CDR3 region: CASGRVDYGYTF. CDR3 sequence (DNA): TGTGCCAGCGGCAGGGTTGACTATGGCTACACCTTC. The J gene is TRBJ1-2, the V gene TRBV6-2 or TRBV6-3; D may be TRBD1 (5 bases). V was trimmed by 8 bases and J by 3 bases, leaving 10 bases between them. Germline CDR1 MNHEY, CDR2 SVGEGT. The CDR3 spans 12 residues.